This T cell receptor (beta chain) was found in a study of CD8 T cells in ankylosing spondylitis (TCRdb year 2017). Study-level background: T cell receptor beta repertoires were profiled in healthy donors and ankylosing spondylitis patients so that disease-linked TCR variants could be found. The whole study cohort included 85 to 120 healthy donors and around 24 ankylosing spondylitis patients. Peripheral blood samples were taken, and synovial fluid was additionally collected from ankylosing spondylitis patients.

This clonotype was seen repeatedly, ten times or more. What antigen it recognizes has not been identified. Qualities for individual bases were not recorded, and no much larger clone is one base off. Overall study results and their limits: In peripheral blood, the disease-linked clones were found at relatively low frequencies and had a CD8+ phenotype. The disease-linked clones were reported to be significantly enriched in matched synovial fluid samples from ankylosing spondylitis patients. Some TCR beta motif variants had previously been reported in synovial fluid and blood of reactive arthritis patients, which suggested common disease-initiation mechanisms. A TCR beta motif made up of several highly homologous amino acid variants appeared to be characteristic of blood from ankylosing spondylitis patients.

Reading the germline V gene gives CDR1 SGHRS and CDR2 YFSETQ. Including cysteine and phenylalanine, the CDR3 has 15 amino acids. Left in the record is the CDR3 DNA by itself, 45 bases read in frame from the first base. V trim: 5 bases; J trim: 4 bases; unmatched bases: 10. The sequencing machine was an Illumina HiSeq 2500. Quantitative 5'-RACE with molecular barcodes was used to prepare TCR beta libraries. Per the authors' processing: A new computational method based on a probabilistic model of VDJ rearrangement was used to identify disease-linked TCR variants. TCRdb cleaned the public reads at Q25 with fastp, built clones with MiXCR and kept in-frame beta chains. Each entry merges the rows of one CDR3 protein and shows their most common DNA and genes. TCRdb's processing, not the authors', yielded these V and J calls. The sample table lists around 220,000 distinct CDR3 sequences, over 9.5% of them with a count of one. The ten largest account for approximately 20% of the sample.

Sequenced material: blood, either unsorted or a sorted T cell fraction (not recorded which). This TCR was recovered from a male donor with ankylosing spondylitis or in good health (not recorded which). Recombination joined TRBV5-1 with TRBJ1-2; TRBD1 matches 8 bases in the middle. At the DNA level, the sequence is TGCGCCAGCAGGACCGGGACAGGAGACTTCTATGGCTACACCTTC. Translated, this is CASRTGTGDFYGYTF.